One sample yielded the 19 T cell receptor beta chains listed below, sequenced in a study of a mutant IDH1 vaccine in newly diagnosed glioma. Repertoires were generated with immunoSEQ multiplex PCR, while TCRdb's copy carries only in-frame clones and drops some. The table lists 25,000 to 30,000 clones, more than 70% of them singletons. What these receptors recognize is not known. As for time point: week 5, during vaccination. It was 300 ug of mutant IDH1 20-mer peptide that made up each vaccine dose, given with topical imiquimod. Specimen: PBMCs, collected from a glioma patient whose treatment included an IDH1 peptide vaccine. All receptors come from a man aged 18-30 years with glioma.

Regarding this clone: The junction and the germline gene differ at one end; a read error may be behind it. The DNA for the CDR3 is TGTGCCAGCAGATTATTAACTGAAGCTTTCTTT. It codes for CASRLLTEAFF. The chain uses TRBV28 and TRBJ1-1; D not resolved. This CDR3 is 11 amino acids long. Germline assignment: CDR1 MDHEN and CDR2 SYDVKM.

This sequence joins TRBV29-1 and TRBJ2-7; TRBD1 agrees at 11 bases. From germline, CDR1 is SQVTM and CDR2 ANQGSEA. The CDR3 is 12 residues long. The junction had 2 bases not matched to a gene; V was cut back by 5 bases and J by 5 bases. CDR3 region: CSVWTGGDEQYF. The CDR3 DNA reads as TGCAGCGTTTGGACAGGGGGCGACGAGCAGTACTTC.

The DNA for the CDR3 is TGTGCCTGGGGAACTATCACCGGGGAGCTGTTTTTT. Encoded protein: CAWGTITGELFF. The chain is built from TRBV30 and TRBJ2-2, with D unresolved. Trimming left V 5 bases short and J 4 bases short, with 8 bases between. Germline loops: CDR1 GTSNPN, CDR2 SVGIG (reference sequence). This CDR3 comprises 12 residues.

There are a few counts of this clone. The chain uses TRBV7-9 and TRBJ2-7; D may correspond to TRBD1 or TRBD2 (6 bases each). Germline V gene lookup returns CDR1 SEHNR and CDR2 FQNEAQ (reference sequence). The CDR3 has 13 residues. The V and J ends lost 4 bases and 2 bases respectively, with 9 bases between them. Here the CDR3 reads CASSSRGPYEQYF. In DNA, the CDR3 is TGTGCCAGCAGCTCTCGGGGGCCCTACGAGCAGTACTTC. Complete variable domain (other parts from reference TRBV7-9 and TRBJ2-7): DTGVSQNPRHKITKRGQNVTFRCDPISEHNRLYWYRQTLGQGPEFLTYFQNEAQLEKSRLLSDRFSAERPKGSFSTLEIQRTEQGDSAMYLCASSSRGPYEQYFGPGTRLTVT.

This chain's CDR3 is CASGAGSGYEQYF. The DNA for the CDR3 is TGTGCCAGCGGGGCGGGAAGTGGCTACGAGCAGTACTTC. This rearrangement joins TRBV9 to TRBJ2-7, with D perhaps matching TRBD2 (6 bases). Germline CDR1 and CDR2: SGDLS and YYNGEE. This CDR3 has 13 amino acids. The ends were cut back, 7 bases at V and 3 bases at J, with 14 bases in the middle.

V gene TRBV12-5 combines with J gene TRBJ1-2, with D tentatively TRBD1 (6 bases). The length of the CDR3 is 14 residues. V was trimmed by 3 bases and J by 4 bases, leaving 12 bases between them. Germline lookup yields CDR1 LGHNT and CDR2 FRNRAP. Here the CDR3 DNA reads TGTGCTAGTGGTTTAGCAGGGGCCGCCTATGGCTACACCTTC. Its translation is CASGLAGAAYGYTF.

V and J are TRBV5-1 and TRBJ2-1; 8 nucleotides agree with TRBD2. CDR1 and CDR2 from the germline V gene are SGHRS and YFSETQ. V trimming: 0 bases; J trimming: 8 bases; junction bases outside the gene matches: 7. The CDR3 covers 15 residues. The CDR3 DNA reads TGCGCCAGCAGCTTGGGCCAGCGGGAGACTTATGAGCAGTTCTTC. Residues: CASSLGQRETYEQFF. Looking up the rest from reference TRBV5-1 and TRBJ2-1 gives the full variable domain: KAGVTQTPRYLIKTRGQQVTLSCSPISGHRSVSWYQQTPGQGLQFLFEYFSETQRNKGNFPGRFSGRQFSNSRSEMNVSTLELGDSALYLCASSLGQRETYEQFFGPGTRLTVL.

In the case of this clone: The junction departs from germline at one end; a sequencing error may be responsible. J is TRBJ2-7 and V is TRBV30; a weak D match, TRBD1 (12 bases). The CDR3 extends over 18 amino acids. CDR1 and CDR2 from the germline V gene are GTSNPN and SVGIG (reference sequence). The CDR3 DNA reads as TGTGCCTGGAGTGGGGGACAGGGGGCTGGTAGCGGGAGGGCCCAGCCGCACTTC. It yields the protein CAWSGGQGAGSGRAQPHF.

V gene TRBV30 combines with J gene TRBJ1-1; the D gene is possibly TRBD1 (5 bases). The CDR3 length is 14 residues. The V end was cut by 4 bases, the J end by 1 base, with 13 bases between. Per germline, CDR1 GTSNPN and CDR2 SVGIG (reference sequence). In DNA form, the CDR3 reads TGTGCCTGGATGGGCCGGGGCCCGAACACTGAAGCTTTCTTT. Translating it yields CAWMGRGPNTEAFF.

The chain employs TRBV29-1 and TRBJ2-3, with D unclear. Trimming left V 1 base short and J 2 bases short, with 4 bases between. This CDR3 has 12 residues. Germline values: CDR1 SQVTM, CDR2 ANQGSEA. The CDR3 DNA is TGCAGCGTTGAAGGACACACAGATACGCAGTATTTT. Its protein product is CSVEGHTDTQYF.

V is TRBV5-8 and J is TRBJ1-2; 7 nucleotides line up with TRBD1. The germline V gene has CDR1 SGHTS and CDR2 YDEGEE. Trimming cost V 4 bases and J 4 bases; bases outside gene matches: 7. The CDR3 covers 14 residues. CDR3 amino acids: CASSRGQEGYGYTF. In nucleotides, the CDR3 is TGTGCCAGCAGCAGAGGACAGGAGGGCTATGGCTACACCTTC.

The J gene is TRBJ1-1, the V gene TRBV7-2; no clear D gene. Germline V CDR1 and CDR2: SGHTA, FQGNSA. The ends were cut back, 5 bases at V and 8 bases at J, with 15 bases in the middle. The CDR3 covers 13 residues. Here the CDR3 DNA reads TGTGCCAGCAGCGATTACGTAGGGTTCGAAGCTTTCTTT. As protein: CASSDYVGFEAFF.

This sequence joins TRBV10-1 and TRBJ1-1; TRBD1 matches at 8 bases. Per germline, CDR1 WNHNN and CDR2 SYGVQD (reference sequence). This CDR3 contains 16 residues. The ends lost 6 bases at V and 4 bases at J; junction bases unmatched: 13. This chain's CDR3 is CASSADRGDSGTEAFF. DNA of the CDR3: TGCGCCAGCAGCGCCGACAGGGGCGATTCGGGCACTGAAGCTTTCTTT.

This clone was recorded a few times. The rearrangement links TRBV6-5 to TRBJ2-2; D gene uncertain. Trimming stripped 0 bases from V and 4 bases from J, with 6 bases between. Germline V gene data show CDR1 as MNHEY and CDR2 as SVGAGI. The CDR3 sequence is 14 residues long. DNA for the CDR3: TGTGCCAGCAGTTACTCGAGCCGCACCGGGGAGCTGTTTTTT. This translates into CASSYSSRTGELFF.

The J gene is TRBJ2-1, the V gene TRBV7-2, with D hard to call. Per the germline V gene, CDR1 is SGHTA and CDR2 is FQGNSA. V gave up 1 base and J gave up 4 bases, with 11 bases separating them. CDR3 length equals 15 residues. The CDR3 spells CASSLDVSGYNEQFF. For the CDR3, the DNA is TGTGCCAGCAGCTTAGACGTATCTGGGTACAATGAGCAGTTCTTC. The entire variable domain, with the rest obtained from reference TRBV7-2 and TRBJ2-1, is as follows: GAGVSQSPSNKVTEKGKDVELRCDPISGHTALYWYRQSLGQGLEFLIYFQGNSAPDKSGLPSDRFSAERTGGSVSTLTIQRTQQEDSAVYLCASSLDVSGYNEQFFGPGTRLTVL.

This clone came up once. CDR3 residues: CASSEGFTGTGELFF. DNA for the CDR3: TGTGCCAGCAGTGAGGGTTTCACAGGAACCGGGGAGCTGTTTTTT. The chain carries TRBV25-1 and TRBJ2-2, with D possibly being TRBD1 (5 bases). CDR1 and CDR2 from the germline V gene are MGHDK and SYGVNS. This CDR3 region has 15 residues. Trimming removed 3 bases at V and 5 bases at J, with 13 bases between.

The gene calls are TRBV7-8 and TRBJ2-2, with D possibly TRBD2 on 5 matching bases. The CDR3 sequence is 13 residues long. V shed 7 bases and J shed 7 bases, with 13 bases lying between them. Germline V lookup: CDR1 SGHVS, CDR2 FQNEAQ. CDR3 coding DNA: TGTGCCAGCAATCGGGCCGGAGGCGGGGAGCTGTTTTTT. Translation: CASNRAGGGELFF. The full variable domain, with the rest looked up from reference TRBV7-8 and TRBJ2-2, is GAGVSQSPRYKVAKRGQDVALRCDPISGHVSLFWYQQALGQGPEFLTYFQNEAQLDKSGLPSDRFFAERPEGSVSTLKIQRTQQEDSAVYLCASNRAGGGELFFGEGSRLTVL.

Written as DNA, the CDR3 is TGCGCCAGCAGCCAAGCCCCTCTAGGAGAGCAGTACTTC. It yields the protein CASSQAPLGEQYF. The V and J genes are TRBV4-1 and TRBJ2-7; D is uncertain. The CDR3 runs 13 residues. Germline V gene lookup returns CDR1 MGHRA and CDR2 YSYEKL. V lost 1 base and J 7 bases, leaving 11 bases between the germline ends.

The chain joins TRBV4-3 to TRBJ2-7; D unclear. V lost 0 bases and J lost 2, with 8 bases in between. CDR1 and CDR2 (germline): LGHNA, YSLEER. The CDR3 contains 14 residues. The CDR3 nucleotides read TGCGCCAGCAGCCAAGAAGTGACGCCCTACGAGCAGTACTTC. Protein product: CASSQEVTPYEQYF.